The source of this T cell receptor beta chain is a study of T cells after yellow fever vaccination. J gave up 7 bases and V 0 bases, and 6 bases lay outside the gene matches. The CDR3 contains 16 residues. Germline V gene sequence: CDR1 LGHNT, CDR2 FRNRAP. About this clonotype: Its antigen remains unknown.

TCRdb recomputed calls from the 5' RACE reads with MiXCR, one row per CDR3 protein. The table includes some 240,000 distinct CDR3 sequences, roughly 5.6% detected once. Study-level results: The secondary response peaked faster, at day 5 versus 15, but was weaker.

Source: CD4+ T cells sorted from PBMCs, taken on the day of the yellow fever booster vaccination. This chain connects TRBV12-5 to TRBJ1-3, with 10 bases aligning to TRBD1. The sequence was obtained from a man aged 18 to 35 who received the YFV17D yellow fever vaccine. The CDR3 sequence is CASGLVLDRGLNTIYF. CDR3 DNA sequence: TGTGCTAGTGGTTTGGTACTAGACAGGGGGCTCAACACCATATATTTT.